In its sample, the clone carrying this T cell receptor beta chain was seen many times. Its specificity is unknown. Individual cDNA molecules were tagged with unique molecular identifiers, the study reported. TCRdb itself ran the 5' RACE reads through MiXCR, one entry per CDR3 protein. The sample consists of about 40,000 distinct CDR3 sequences, 4.5% to 5% of them appearing once. The sample comes from a study of early T cells in non-severe SARS-CoV-2 infection. Across the study: Bulk RNA from unsorted whole blood was sequenced; chains were unpaired. The study, taken as a whole, reports: VDJdb matching skewed toward anti-spike CD8 responses, missing private and CD4 specificities.

V lost 3 bases and J lost 1; bases outside the gene matches: 0. The germline V gene has CDR1 MRHNA and CDR2 SNTAGT. This CDR3 contains 14 residues. The sequenced sample was whole blood. The chain employs TRBV6-4 and TRBJ2-3; TRBD2 matches 8 bases. The sequence came from an adult who was a healthcare worker with PCR-confirmed SARS-CoV-2 infection or an uninfected control (not recorded which). Here the CDR3 DNA reads TGTGCCAGCAGTGAGCGGGGGGGCACAGATACGCAGTATTTT. Protein sequence: CASSERGGTDTQYF.